Each of the 11 T cell receptor beta chains below was sequenced from the same sample in a study of T cell repertoires in cytomegalovirus infection. TCRdb called the reads again in MiXCR, with one record for every CDR3 protein. The sample shows 650,000 to 850,000 distinct CDR3 sequences, roughly 29% of them seen only once. Antigens for these TCRs are unknown. Sequences were derived from cultured CD8+ T cells from PBMCs, sampled from culture after CMV antigen stimulation. The origin of the receptors is a human donor in good health (CMV status not recorded). Some clones in this sample may be carry-over from other donors' samples.

This clonotype was seen at least ten times. CDR3 sequence: CASSLNGFTEAFF. The CDR3 region has the DNA TGTGCCAGCAGCTTAAACGGGTTCACTGAAGCTTTCTTT. This chain joins TRBV7-3 and TRBJ1-1, with D unclear. Trimming stripped 1 base from V and 4 bases from J, with 7 bases between. There are 13 residues in the CDR3. Per germline, CDR1 SGHTA and CDR2 FQGTGA.

This clonotype was counted only a few times. The chain is built from TRBV7-6 and TRBJ2-3; D is unclear. Trimming took 5 bases from V and 6 from J, leaving 9 bases between them. Germline-derived CDR1 and CDR2 are SGHVS and FNYEAQ. CDR3 size: 12 residues. CDR3 sequence reads: CASSPEWDTQYF. CDR3 DNA: TGTGCCAGCAGCCCAGAATGGGATACGCAGTATTTT.

The chain couples TRBV5-4 to TRBJ2-3, with no clear D. Between the trimmed V and J ends, which lost 4 bases and 0 bases, there was a span of 15 bases. The CDR3 is 16 amino acids. Germline CDR1 reads SGHNT; CDR2 reads YYREEE (reference sequence). The CDR3 reads CASSDPSSISTDTQYF. CDR3 nucleotides: TGTGCCAGCAGCGACCCGTCCTCAATTAGCACAGATACGCAGTATTTT.

This clonotype was detected only a few times. The chain has TRBV20-1 and TRBJ2-7; 8 bases match TRBD2. Germline-derived CDR1 and CDR2 are DFQATT and SNEGSKA (reference sequence). This CDR3 has 13 residues. V was clipped by 4 bases and J by 1 base; unmatched bases: 3. The CDR3 loop reads CSANAGGSYEQYV. The CDR3 bases are TGCAGTGCTAACGCGGGGGGATCCTACGAGCAGTACGTC.

This clonotype came up a few times. The V and J genes are TRBV5-4 and TRBJ2-1, with TRBD2 matching 7 bases. The CDR3 consists of 15 residues. V lost 6 bases and J lost 5; bases outside the gene matches: 11. Per germline, CDR1 SGHNT and CDR2 YYREEE (reference sequence). The CDR3 nucleotides are TGTGCCAGCACCCTGGGGGACTACCCACACAATGAGCAGTTCTTC. Translating gives CASTLGDYPHNEQFF.

This clonotype was seen repeatedly, ten times or more. The V and J genes are TRBV7-6 and TRBJ2-5; tentative D call: TRBD2 (7 bases). This CDR3 contains 18 residues. The V gene lost 5 bases and the J gene lost 4 bases, with 26 bases spanning the gap. Germline values: CDR1 SGHVS, CDR2 FNYEAQ. This CDR3 reads CASSPRAGATRYLETQYF. For the CDR3, the DNA is TGTGCCAGCAGCCCACGCGCGGGGGCCACCCGCTATCTAGAGACCCAGTACTTC.

This chain links TRBV18 with TRBJ2-1; D might be TRBD2 (6 bases). V lost 3 bases and J 10 bases, leaving 13 bases between the germline ends. Germline values: CDR1 KGHSH, CDR2 LQKENI. This CDR3 is built from 13 residues. CDR3 in DNA: TGTGCCAGCTCACCCGGGACTCTGTTCGAGCAGTTCTTC. It translates to CASSPGTLFEQFF.

This chain links TRBV19 with TRBJ1-1; 7 bases are a match to TRBD1. This CDR3 is 17 amino acids long. The V gene end was trimmed by 5 bases and the J gene end by 3 bases; junction bases not matched to a gene: 15. CDR1 LNHDA and CDR2 SQIVND come from the germline V gene (reference sequence). The CDR3 loop reads CASSPLGKGAGDTEAFF. As DNA, the CDR3 is TGTGCCAGTAGTCCCCTGGGGAAGGGGGCGGGAGACACTGAAGCTTTCTTT.

This clonotype appeared many times. The chain recombines TRBV7-2 with TRBJ1-2, with TRBD1 as a possible D gene (6 bases). CDR1 is SGHTA and CDR2 is FQGNSA in the germline V gene. V gave up 4 bases and J gave up 0 bases, with 12 bases separating them. This CDR3 is 15 amino acids long. The CDR3 DNA follows: TGTGCCAGCAGCTCACGGACAGAAACTAACTATGGCTACACCTTC. Residues: CASSSRTETNYGYTF.

The chain uses TRBV12-3 or TRBV12-4 and TRBJ1-1; D is perhaps TRBD1 (5 bases). The CDR3 has 16 residues. Trimming stripped 7 bases from V and 7 bases from J, with 25 bases between. This CDR3 reads CASNPSLRDVLNEAFF. The CDR3 bases are TGTGCCAGCAACCCTTCCCTCCGGGACGTCTTAAATGAAGCTTTCTTT.

Only a few counts were recorded for this clonotype. The rearrangement links TRBV12-3 or TRBV12-4 to TRBJ2-5; no clear D gene. This CDR3 comprises 13 residues. V gave up 7 bases and J gave up 1 base, with 10 bases separating them. CDR3 coding DNA: TGTGCCAGCACCCTAGAAGGCCAAGAGACCCAGTACTTC. Protein sequence: CASTLEGQETQYF.